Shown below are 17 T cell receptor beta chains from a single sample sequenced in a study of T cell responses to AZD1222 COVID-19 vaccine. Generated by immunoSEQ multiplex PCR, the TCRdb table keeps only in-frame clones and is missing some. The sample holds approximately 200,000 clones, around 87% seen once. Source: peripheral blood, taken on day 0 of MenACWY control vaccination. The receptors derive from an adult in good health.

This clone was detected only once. The CDR3 DNA reads as TGTGCCAGCAGCTTGGGGCCCGGGACTAGATATGAGCAGTTCTTC. Translating gives CASSLGPGTRYEQFF. The rearrangement uses TRBV5-8 and TRBJ2-1; 8 bases match TRBD2. The germline gives CDR1 SGHTS, CDR2 YDEGEE. Germline trimming cut 0 bases from V and 8 bases from J; bases unmatched to any gene: 7. The CDR3 runs 15 residues.

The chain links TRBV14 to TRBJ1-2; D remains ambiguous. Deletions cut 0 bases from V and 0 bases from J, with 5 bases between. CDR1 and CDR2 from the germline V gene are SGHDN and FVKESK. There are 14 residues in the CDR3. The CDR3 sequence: CASSQDGANYGYTF. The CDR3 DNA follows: TGTGCCAGCAGCCAAGATGGAGCTAACTATGGCTACACCTTC.

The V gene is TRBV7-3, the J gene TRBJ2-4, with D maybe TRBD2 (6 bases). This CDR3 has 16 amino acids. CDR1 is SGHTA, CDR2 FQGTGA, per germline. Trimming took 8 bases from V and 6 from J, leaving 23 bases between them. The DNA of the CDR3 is TGTGCCAGCGCAACCGAGAGCCGGGACTTGAGAAACATTCAGTACTTC. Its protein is CASATESRDLRNIQYF. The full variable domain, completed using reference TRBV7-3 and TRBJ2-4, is GAGVSQTPSNKVTEKGKYVELRCDPISGHTALYWYRQSLGQGPEFLIYFQGTGAADDSGLPNDRFFAVRPEGSVSTLKIQRTERGDSAVYLCASATESRDLRNIQYFGAGTRLSVL.

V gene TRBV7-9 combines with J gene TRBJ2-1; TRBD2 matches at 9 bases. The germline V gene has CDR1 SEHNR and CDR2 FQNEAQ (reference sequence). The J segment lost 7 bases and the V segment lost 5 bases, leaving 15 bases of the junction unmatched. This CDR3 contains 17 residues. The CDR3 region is CASSPTLIGGRGNEQFF. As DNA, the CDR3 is TGTGCCAGCAGCCCCACCCTGATTGGCGGGAGGGGGAATGAGCAGTTCTTC.

The CDR3 region has the DNA TGTGCCAGCAGCACTGGGGGGCGACCGAACACTGAAGCTTTCTTT. Protein: CASSTGGRPNTEAFF. This chain links TRBV5-4 with TRBJ1-1; D is possibly TRBD1 (6 bases). Trimming cost V 4 bases and J 1 base, with 14 bases left between them. Germline V gene data show CDR1 as SGHNT and CDR2 as YYREEE (reference sequence). The CDR3 spans 15 residues.

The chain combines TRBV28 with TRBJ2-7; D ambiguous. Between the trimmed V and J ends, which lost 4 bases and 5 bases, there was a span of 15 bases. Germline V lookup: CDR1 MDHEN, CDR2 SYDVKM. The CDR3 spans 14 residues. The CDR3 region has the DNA TGTGCCAGCAGTTCCGTTTATGGGTTCCACGAGCAGTACTTC. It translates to CASSSVYGFHEQYF. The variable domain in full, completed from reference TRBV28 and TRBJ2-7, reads DVKVTQSSRYLVKRTGEKVFLECVQDMDHENMFWYRQDPGLGLRLIYFSYDVKMKEKGDIPEGYSVSREKKERFSLILESASTNQTSMYLCASSSVYGFHEQYFGPGTRLTVT.

The CDR3: CASRGERGDFYEQYF. The CDR3 DNA follows: TGTGCCAGCAGGGGTGAGCGGGGGGATTTCTACGAGCAGTACTTC. The rearrangement links TRBV6-5 to TRBJ2-7; 9 bases map to TRBD2. Germline lookup yields CDR1 MNHEY and CDR2 SVGAGI. Trimming removed 6 bases from V and 3 bases from J; junction bases left unmatched: 9. The length of the CDR3 is 15 residues.

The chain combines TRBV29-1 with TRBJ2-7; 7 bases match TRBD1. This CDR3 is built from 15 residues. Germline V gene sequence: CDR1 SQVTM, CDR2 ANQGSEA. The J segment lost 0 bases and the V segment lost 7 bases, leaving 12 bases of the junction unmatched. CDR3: CSASNKDRSSYEQYF. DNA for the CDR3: TGCAGCGCTAGTAATAAGGACAGGAGCTCCTACGAGCAGTACTTC.

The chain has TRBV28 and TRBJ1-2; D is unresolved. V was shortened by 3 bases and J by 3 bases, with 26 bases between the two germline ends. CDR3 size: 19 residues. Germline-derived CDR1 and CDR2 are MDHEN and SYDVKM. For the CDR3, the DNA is TGTGCCAGCAGTTTCAGTTTATTTCGTACCCCAAGACAACACTATGGCTACACCTTC. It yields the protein CASSFSLFRTPRQHYGYTF.

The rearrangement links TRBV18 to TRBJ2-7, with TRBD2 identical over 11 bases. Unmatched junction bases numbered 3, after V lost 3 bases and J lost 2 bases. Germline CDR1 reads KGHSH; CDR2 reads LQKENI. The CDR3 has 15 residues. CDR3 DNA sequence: TGTGCCAGCTCACCGCCGGGACTAGCGGCCTACGAGCAGTACTTC. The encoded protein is CASSPPGLAAYEQYF.

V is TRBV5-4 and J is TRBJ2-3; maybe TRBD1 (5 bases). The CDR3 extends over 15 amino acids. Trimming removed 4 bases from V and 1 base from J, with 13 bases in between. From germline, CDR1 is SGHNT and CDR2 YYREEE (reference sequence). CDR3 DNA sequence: TGTGCCAGCAGCGCGCAACAGGTTGGCACAGATACGCAGTATTTT. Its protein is CASSAQQVGTDTQYF.

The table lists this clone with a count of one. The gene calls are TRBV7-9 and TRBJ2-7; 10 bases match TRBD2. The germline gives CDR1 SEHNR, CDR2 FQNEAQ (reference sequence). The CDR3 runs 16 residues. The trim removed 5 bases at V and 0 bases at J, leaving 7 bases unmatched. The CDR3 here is CASSPRTSGSSYEQYF. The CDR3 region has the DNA TGTGCCAGCAGCCCAAGGACTAGCGGCAGCTCCTACGAGCAGTACTTC.

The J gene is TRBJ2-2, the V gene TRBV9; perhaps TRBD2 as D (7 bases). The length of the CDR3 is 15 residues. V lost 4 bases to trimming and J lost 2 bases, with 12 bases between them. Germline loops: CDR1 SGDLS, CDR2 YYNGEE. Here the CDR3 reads CASSKGGANTGELFF. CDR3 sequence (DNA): TGTGCCAGCAGCAAAGGGGGGGCCAACACCGGGGAGCTGTTTTTT.

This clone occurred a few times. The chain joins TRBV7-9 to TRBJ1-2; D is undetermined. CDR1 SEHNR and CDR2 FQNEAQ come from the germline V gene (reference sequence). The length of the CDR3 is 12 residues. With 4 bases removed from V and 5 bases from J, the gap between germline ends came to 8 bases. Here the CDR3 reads CASSSPGYGYTF. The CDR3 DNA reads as TGTGCCAGCAGCTCCCCCGGTTATGGCTACACCTTC.

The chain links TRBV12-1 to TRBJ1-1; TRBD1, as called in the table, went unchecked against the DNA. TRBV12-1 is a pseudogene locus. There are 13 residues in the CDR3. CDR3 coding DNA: TGTGCCAGCAGCTGGGACACATACGCCGGAGCTTTCTTT. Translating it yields CASSWDTYAGAFF.

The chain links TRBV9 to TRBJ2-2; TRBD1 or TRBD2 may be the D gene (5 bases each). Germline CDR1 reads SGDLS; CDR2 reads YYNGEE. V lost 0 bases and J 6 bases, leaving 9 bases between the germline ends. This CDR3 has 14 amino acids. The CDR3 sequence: CASSVGGSSGELFF. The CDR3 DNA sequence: TGTGCCAGCAGCGTAGGGGGGTCGTCCGGGGAGCTGTTTTTT.

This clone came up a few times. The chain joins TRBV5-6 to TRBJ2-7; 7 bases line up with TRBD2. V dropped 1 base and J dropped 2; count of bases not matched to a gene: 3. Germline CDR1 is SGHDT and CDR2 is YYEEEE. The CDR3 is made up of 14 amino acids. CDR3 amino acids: CASSLPSGTYEQYF. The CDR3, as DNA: TGTGCCAGCAGCTTGCCTAGCGGAACCTACGAGCAGTACTTC.